This T cell receptor beta chain was recovered during a study of T cell repertoires in cytomegalovirus infection (dated by TCRdb to about 2019). Notes on the research overall: Because public TCR beta signatures pointed to carriage of CMV infection together with the matching HLA type, the HLA type of each donor mattered for the analysis.

From the cysteine up to the phenylalanine, the CDR3 has a length of 14 residues. Left in the record is the CDR3 DNA by itself, 42 bases read in frame from the first base. V and J are truncated by 0 bases and 0 bases respectively, leaving an intervening sequence of 4 bases. The germline V gene (reference sequence) specifies SGHKS as CDR1 and YYEKEE as CDR2. This clonotype was seen a handful of times. This receptor's antigen is unknown. Per-base qualities were not stored, and no clone one base away is much larger. Sequencing took place on an Illumina HiSeq 1500. TCRdb cleaned the public reads at Q25 with fastp, built clones with MiXCR and kept in-frame beta chains. Every distinct CDR3 protein forms one entry, paired with its most common genes and DNA. Counted in this sample were about 250,000 distinct CDR3 sequences; 12% of them appeared once. Of the sample, 1.5% to 2% is held by the ten largest clones.

The paper as a whole reports these results and caveats: In both this cohort and an independent cohort of several hundred donors, the cumulative frequency of public TCR beta family members distinguished carriers of CMV infection plus the relevant HLA type. The ex vivo response was dominated by HLA-C-restricted CMV-specific TCR beta clonotypes, which also provided the single most frequent clonotype in two of eight donors.

The chain uses TRBV5-5 and TRBJ1-5; a confident D gene designation cannot be given. Source material: PBMCs. The TCR was taken from a human donor in good health (CMV status not recorded). Some clones in this sample may be carry-over from other donors' samples. The CDR3 protein sequence reads: CASSLDLSNQPQHF. The nucleotide sequence is TGTGCCAGCAGCTTGGATCTTAGCAATCAGCCCCAGCATTTT.